A single sample gave rise to the 24 T cell receptor beta chains below, sequenced in a study of T-cell memory formation after mild COVID-19. TCRdb reanalysed the 5' RACE reads using MiXCR and keeps one entry per CDR3 protein. The sample carries approximately 150,000 distinct CDR3 sequences, under 7% recorded once. Sequenced sample: PBMCs or a T cell subset sorted from them (not recorded which). These receptors were obtained from an adult woman who had mild COVID-19 (a few samples of this study predate the infection). Cell type and time point are not known.

This sequence joins TRBV5-4 and TRBJ2-3, with D unclear. Trimming took 0 bases from V and 5 from J, leaving 10 bases between them. The CDR3 sequence is 14 residues long. Germline CDR1 is SGHNT and CDR2 is YYREEE (reference sequence). Written as DNA, the CDR3 is TGTGCCAGCAGCTTGGGAGCTCGAGAAGATACGCAGTATTTT. It encodes CASSLGAREDTQYF. The whole variable domain, remainder taken from reference TRBV5-4 and TRBJ2-3, is ETGVTQSPTHLIKTRGQQVTLRCSSQSGHNTVSWYQQALGQGPQFIFQYYREEENGRGNFPPRFSGLQFPNYSSELNVNALELDDSALYLCASSLGAREDTQYFGPGTRLTVL.

The rearrangement joins TRBV11-3 to TRBJ2-1, with 14 bases that match TRBD2. V was pared by 3 bases and J by 7 bases, with 5 bases of the junction left unmatched. Germline V gene data show CDR1 as SGHNT and CDR2 as YENEEA. This CDR3 contains 16 residues. Written as DNA, the CDR3 is TGTGCCAGCAGCTTTTTGACTAGCGGGAGGGCAAATGAGCAGTTCTTC. It specifies CASSFLTSGRANEQFF. The full variable domain, completed using reference TRBV11-3 and TRBJ2-1, is EAGVVQSPRYKIIEKKQPVAFWCNPISGHNTLYWYLQNLGQGPELLIRYENEEAVDDSQLPKDRFSAERLKGVDSTLKIQPAELGDSAVYLCASSFLTSGRANEQFFGPGTRLTVL.

This clonotype was detected many times. This chain joins TRBV7-9 and TRBJ1-6, with D possibly matching TRBD1 (6 bases). Trimming removed 5 bases at V and 6 bases at J, with 14 bases between. The CDR3 covers 15 residues. Germline V gene lookup returns CDR1 SEHNR and CDR2 FQNEAQ (reference sequence). The CDR3 DNA reads TGTGCCAGCAGCCCCAGGGGCGAATCTAATTCACCCCTCCACTTT. Protein product: CASSPRGESNSPLHF.

Many counts were recorded for this clonotype. The chain employs TRBV7-9 and TRBJ1-2; tentatively, D is TRBD1 (5 bases). V was cut by 8 bases and J by 7 bases, with 20 bases left in between. CDR1 and CDR2 (germline): SEHNR, FQNEAQ (reference sequence). This CDR3 region has 14 residues. In nucleotides, the CDR3 is TGTGCCAGCTACTCCCGTGGGGGGGACGGTGGCTACACCTTC. The encoded protein is CASYSRGGDGGYTF.

The chain joins TRBV7-2 to TRBJ2-1; 10 bases are shared with TRBD2. The CDR3 consists of 13 residues. In germline, CDR1 is SGHTA, CDR2 FQGNSA. V trimming: 6 bases; J trimming: 4 bases; junction bases outside the gene matches: 0. This chain's CDR3 is CASRLAGYNEQFF. DNA of the CDR3: TGTGCCAGCAGACTAGCGGGGTACAATGAGCAGTTCTTC.

In its sample, this clonotype was seen many times. The chain carries TRBV5-1 and TRBJ2-3, with D unclear. Trimming removed 5 bases at V and 0 bases at J, with 10 bases between. From germline, CDR1 is SGHRS and CDR2 YFSETQ. CDR3 length: 14 amino acids. CDR3 sequence (DNA): TGCGCCAGCAGTTCTCGTACTAGCACAGATACGCAGTATTTT. Translation gives CASSSRTSTDTQYF.

The chain carries TRBV5-5 and TRBJ2-5, with 7 bases that match TRBD1. This CDR3 contains 15 residues. The J segment lost 2 bases and the V segment lost 5 bases, leaving 9 bases of the junction unmatched. Germline V CDR1 and CDR2: SGHKS, YYEKEE (reference sequence). The CDR3 DNA is TGTGCCAGCAGATATGACAGGGCCCCTCAAGAGACCCAGTACTTC. This gives the protein CASRYDRAPQETQYF.

This clonotype was observed many times. This chain uses TRBV29-1 with TRBJ2-2, with a weak D call TRBD1 (5 bases). Trimming took off 7 bases at V and 2 bases at J, with 14 bases between the two ends. The CDR3 is 14 residues long. Germline V gene lookup returns CDR1 SQVTM and CDR2 ANQGSEA. The CDR3 DNA sequence: TGCAGCGCCTTGGGGCAGCGCAACACCGGGGAGCTGTTTTTT. It yields the protein CSALGQRNTGELFF.

This clonotype was detected ten times or more. The chain links TRBV10-3 to TRBJ1-1, with TRBD1 identical over 7 bases. Germline V lookup: CDR1 ENHRY, CDR2 SYGVKD. The CDR3 is 12 residues long. J lost 4 bases, V lost 6 bases, and 2 bases had no gene match. This CDR3 is CAISQGGTEAFF. For the CDR3, the DNA is TGTGCCATCAGCCAGGGGGGCACTGAAGCTTTCTTT.

This clonotype was detected ten times or more. This chain uses TRBV24-1 with TRBJ2-1; D might be TRBD1 or TRBD2, each matching 5 bases. Per germline, CDR1 KGHDR and CDR2 SFDVKD. The CDR3 contains 15 residues. The ends were cut back, 0 bases at V and 4 bases at J, with 9 bases in the middle. As DNA, the CDR3 is TGTGCCACCAGTGATTTGGGGACGGAATACAATGAGCAGTTCTTC. Amino acid sequence: CATSDLGTEYNEQFF.

Relative to its sample, this clonotype is medium-sized. This chain connects TRBV29-1 to TRBJ1-2, with D perhaps TRBD1 (6 bases). This CDR3 has 13 residues. Germline V lookup: CDR1 SQVTM, CDR2 ANQGSEA. Trimming removed 7 bases from V and 3 bases from J, with 15 bases in between. The CDR3: CSAGTGIHYGYTF. The CDR3 region has the DNA TGCAGCGCTGGAACAGGGATTCACTATGGCTACACCTTC.

This clonotype was picked up many times. The chain employs TRBV4-2 and TRBJ2-3; TRBD2 matches at 9 bases. Germline CDR1 reads LGHNA; CDR2 reads YNFKEQ. V gave up 1 base and J gave up 0 bases; unmatched junction bases: 2. The CDR3 consists of 16 residues. The CDR3 reads CASSQGLAGSTDTQYF. CDR3 nucleotide sequence: TGTGCCAGCAGCCAAGGCCTAGCGGGGAGCACAGATACGCAGTATTTT.

This clonotype came up many times. This rearrangement joins TRBV12-3 or TRBV12-4 to TRBJ2-1, with 7 bases fitting TRBD2. The CDR3 runs to 12 residues. Unmatched junction bases numbered 11, after V lost 5 bases and J lost 16 bases. The CDR3 spells CASSLDLGEGFF. In DNA, the CDR3 is TGTGCCAGCAGTCTAGACCTAGGGGAGGGATTCTTC.

The V gene is TRBV5-1, the J gene TRBJ1-1, with 7 bases lining up with TRBD1. The junction had 9 bases not matched to a gene; V was cut back by 4 bases and J by 6 bases. Germline CDR1 SGHRS, CDR2 YFSETQ. The CDR3 has 14 residues. The CDR3: CASSQTGNTAEAFF. The CDR3 DNA follows: TGCGCCAGCAGCCAGACAGGGAATACCGCTGAAGCTTTCTTT.

This clonotype has just a few counts. V and J are TRBV12-3 or TRBV12-4 and TRBJ2-1; 8 bases align to TRBD2. The CDR3 runs to 15 residues. Unmatched junction bases numbered 4, after V lost 6 bases and J lost 0 bases. CDR3 in DNA: TGTGCCAGCAGCGAGCGGGGGAGCTCCTACAATGAGCAGTTCTTC. Residues: CASSERGSSYNEQFF.

This clonotype was detected only a few times. The J gene is TRBJ2-1, the V gene TRBV10-3, with TRBD1 identical over 9 bases. This CDR3 is built from 18 residues. Germline trimming cut 4 bases from V and 0 bases from J; bases unmatched to any gene: 10. Germline values: CDR1 ENHRY, CDR2 SYGVKD. The CDR3 DNA sequence: TGTGCCATCAGTGCGGGGACAGGGTCGGCTCTCTCCTACAATGAGCAGTTCTTC. Translation: CAISAGTGSALSYNEQFF.

This clonotype was found many times. The chain recombines TRBV5-1 with TRBJ2-5; 11 nucleotides line up with TRBD1. Looked up from germline, CDR1 is SGHRS and CDR2 is YFSETQ. The CDR3 extends over 14 amino acids. Trimming cost V 4 bases and J 4 bases; bases outside gene matches: 3. CDR3 region: CASSPGTGGETQYF. CDR3 nucleotide sequence: TGCGCCAGCAGCCCCGGGACAGGGGGAGAGACCCAGTACTTC.

The rearrangement joins TRBV7-2 to TRBJ2-3; the match to TRBD2 covers 11 bases. The ends lost 4 bases at V and 3 bases at J; junction bases unmatched: 3. Germline V lookup: CDR1 SGHTA, CDR2 FQGNSA. The length of the CDR3 is 15 residues. The chain's CDR3 is CASSYSGGETDTQYF. Written as DNA, the CDR3 is TGTGCCAGCAGCTATAGCGGGGGGGAGACAGATACGCAGTATTTT.

In this sample, this clonotype turned up many times. The CDR3 protein is CASSLDRGLVNEQFF. Here the CDR3 DNA reads TGTGCCAGCAGCCTAGACAGGGGGCTTGTCAATGAGCAGTTCTTC. V is TRBV12-3 or TRBV12-4 and J is TRBJ2-1; 10 bases align to TRBD1. Trimming removed 6 bases from V and 6 bases from J; junction bases left unmatched: 8. The CDR3 is 15 amino acids.

In its sample, this clonotype was seen a few times. This chain uses TRBV6-6 with TRBJ2-1; D unclear. V lost 5 bases and J 7 bases, leaving 6 bases between the germline ends. The CDR3 is made up of 11 amino acids. In germline, CDR1 is MNHNY, CDR2 SVGAGI (reference sequence). This CDR3 is CASSPANEQFF. The CDR3, as DNA: TGTGCCAGCAGTCCCGCGAATGAGCAGTTCTTC.

This chain links TRBV2 with TRBJ2-4; D is ambiguous. CDR1 SNHLY and CDR2 FYNNEI come from the germline V gene. This CDR3 contains 11 residues. Trimming left V 7 bases short and J 0 bases short, with 1 base between. CDR3 nucleotide sequence: TGTGCCAGCACAGCCAAAAACATTCAGTACTTC. Protein sequence: CASTAKNIQYF.

This clonotype was observed many times. This chain connects TRBV19 to TRBJ2-1, with 9 bases matching TRBD1. With 7 bases clipped from V and 6 bases from J, the junction kept 13 bases outside the gene matches. Germline values: CDR1 LNHDA, CDR2 SQIVND (reference sequence). This CDR3 has 16 residues. The CDR3 sequence: CASTPLFGTGINEQFF. CDR3 nucleotide sequence: TGTGCCAGTACCCCCCTCTTCGGGACAGGGATCAATGAGCAGTTCTTC.

This clonotype was counted between two and nine times. The V gene is TRBV9, the J gene TRBJ2-3, with 8 bases matching TRBD2. Trimming took 2 bases from V and 6 from J; bases not matched to a gene: 8. This CDR3 has 15 amino acids. The germline gives CDR1 SGDLS, CDR2 YYNGEE. CDR3 region: CASSVDEGLGDTQYF. CDR3 nucleotide sequence: TGTGCCAGCAGCGTCGATGAGGGACTAGGGGATACGCAGTATTTT.

Many counts were recorded for this clonotype. This chain joins TRBV7-8 and TRBJ1-1; the D is unclear. The V end was cut by 2 bases, the J end by 0 bases, with 19 bases between. There are 18 residues in the CDR3. The germline V gene has CDR1 SGHVS and CDR2 FQNEAQ. In DNA form, the CDR3 reads TGTGCCAGCAGCTTACGTGTTTTGGCAGCCGGGGTGAACACTGAAGCTTTCTTT. This sequence encodes CASSLRVLAAGVNTEAFF.